Listed below are T cell receptor beta chains from one sample, sequenced in a study of blood T cell repertoires in COVID-19. The method was immunoSEQ multiplex PCR; TCRdb's version includes in-frame clones alone and lacks a portion of them. The table lists tens of thousands of clones, roughly 80% of them singletons. Sequenced: peripheral blood. These receptors all come from a human donor in a cohort sampled during active COVID-19. CDR3s include the opening cysteine and the closing phenylalanine or tryptophan. D genes are given only for firm matches. Clone size appears in some rows only: once, few, many, or a class for an expanded clone.

>TRBD1|TRBJ2-3|TRBV5-6|-
TGTGCCAGCAGCTTTGGGACAGGGAAAGGCACAGATACGCAGTATTTT
CASSFGTGKGTDTQYF
>TRBD2|TRBJ2-5|TRBV4-2|-
TGTGCCAGCAGCCAAGATCGGGGTGGGGCGGGAGTAGGAAGCGAGACCCAGTACTTC
CASSQDRGGAGVGSETQYF
>TRBD2|TRBJ2-2|TRBV4-1|-
TGCGCCAGCAGTACAGCGGGAGTGGGTACCGGGGAGCTGTTTTTT
CASSTAGVGTGELFF
>-|TRBJ1-4|TRBV15|-
TGTGCCACCCGCCGGGGTCGTGGCGAAAAACTGTTTTTT
CATRRGRGEKLFF
>TRBD1|TRBJ1-4|TRBV4-1|-
TGCGCCAGCAGCCAGAACGCCGGGACAGGGGGAGAAAAACTGTTTTTT
CASSQNAGTGGEKLFF
>TRBD2|TRBJ2-7|TRBV2|-
TGTGCCAGCAGGGGGCCGGGGGGAGGCTACGAGCAGTACTTC
CASRGPGGGYEQYF
>TRBD1|TRBJ2-1|TRBV24-1|few
TGTGCCACCTCACCCTGGGACAGTCCCCACAATGAGCAGTTCTTC
CATSPWDSPHNEQFF
>-|TRBJ1-6|TRBV10-3|-
TGTGCCAGCTCCGAGGGGGAATATAATTCACCCCTCCACTTT
CASSEGEYNSPLHF
>TRBD1|TRBJ2-7|TRBV10-3|-
TGTGCCATCAGGAAAGGACAGGGGGATCTCTACGAGCAGTACTTC
CAIRKGQGDLYEQYF
>-|TRBJ2-1|TRBV6-6|-
TGTGCCAGCAGTTTCCGCAGTTCTGAGCAGTTCTTC
CASSFRSSEQFF
>TRBD1|TRBJ2-7|TRBV11-3|-
TGTGCCAGCAGCCTACGGCCGGGACAGGGCTACGAGCAGTACTTC
CASSLRPGQGYEQYF
>TRBD2|TRBJ2-5|TRBV27|-
TGTGCCAGCAGCCCCGGACTAGCGGGAGCGGAGACCCAGTACTTC
CASSPGLAGAETQYF
>-|TRBJ2-7|TRBV7-8|-
TGTGCCAGCAGCTTATCCCCGACAAGGGGATACGAGCAGTACTTC
CASSLSPTRGYEQYF
>-|TRBJ2-4|TRBV7-8|-
TGTGCCAGCAGCTTAGGGCAGGGGAGCAAAAACATTCAGTACTTC
CASSLGQGSKNIQYF
>-|TRBJ2-6|TRBV6-2/TRBV6-3|-
TGTGCCAGCAGCCCTAATCGCTCTGGGGCCAACGTCCTGACTTTC
CASSPNRSGANVLTF
>-|TRBJ1-2|TRBV14|-
TGTGCCAGCAGCCCTACAGGTGTGGGCTACACCTTC
CASSPTGVGYTF
>TRBD2|TRBJ2-1|TRBV18|-
TGTGCCAGCTCACCACCGAGGGTAGCGGGAGGGCCCTACAATGAGCAGTTCTTC
CASSPPRVAGGPYNEQFF
>-|TRBJ2-7|TRBV5-6|-
TGTGCCAGCAGCTTTACCCTAGGGGGTACGAAGGAGCAGTACTTC
CASSFTLGGTKEQYF
>-|TRBJ1-2|TRBV11-2|-
TGTGCCAGCAGCGCACTACAGGGAAACTATGGCTACACCTTC
CASSALQGNYGYTF
>TRBD1|TRBJ2-2|TRBV6-5|-
TGTGCCAACGGGACAGTGAACACCGGGGAGCTGTTTTTT
CANGTVNTGELFF
>TRBD2|TRBJ2-1|TRBV3-1/TRBV3-2|-
TGTGCCAGCAGCCAAGGGCTTTCTAGCGGTCTAACCTACAATGAGCAGTTCTTC
CASSQGLSSGLTYNEQFF
>TRBD1|TRBJ1-1|TRBV19|few
TGTGCCAGTAGTATAGGCCGGGACAGGGGGCCCCTTGGAGCTTTCTTT
CASSIGRDRGPLGAFF
>-|TRBJ2-3|TRBV28|-
TGTGCCAGCAGGAGGTCAGGGGCCCTAACAGATACGCAGTATTTT
CASRRSGALTDTQYF
>TRBD1|TRBJ1-5|TRBV2|-
TGTGCCAGCAGACAGGGGGGAAACAATCAGCCCCAGCATTTT
CASRQGGNNQPQHF
>TRBD2|TRBJ2-7|TRBV10-3|-
TGTGCCATCAGTGAGTCGCGGGCGGGAGCCACCTACGAGCAGTACTTC
CAISESRAGATYEQYF
>-|TRBJ1-5|TRBV28|many
TGTGCCAGCAGTTTCGTCGGGTTGAGTCGGCGCAATCAGCCCCAGCATTTT
CASSFVGLSRRNQPQHF
>TRBD2|TRBJ2-1|TRBV5-8|-
TGTGCCAGCGGATCCGGGACTAGCGGGATTAACGGGTTCTTC
CASGSGTSGINGFF
>TRBD2|TRBJ2-3|TRBV4-1|-
TGCGCCAGCAGCCCGGGACTAGCGGGACGTAGCACAGATACGCAGTATTTT
CASSPGLAGRSTDTQYF
>-|TRBJ2-5|TRBV7-2|-
TGTGCCAGCAGCTTAGGGAGGGGGCGAGAGACCCAGTACTTC
CASSLGRGRETQYF
>TRBD1|TRBJ1-5|TRBV10-3|-
TGTGCCATACAGGGGGGGAGCGGCAATCAGCCCCAGCATTTT
CAIQGGSGNQPQHF
>-|TRBJ2-3|TRBV5-6|few
TGTGCCAGCAGCTTGGACAGGGTAGGGGATACGCAGTATTTT
CASSLDRVGDTQYF
>-|TRBJ2-7|TRBV19|medium-sized
TGTGCCAGTAGTATAGGCAGCTCCTACGAGCAGTACTTC
CASSIGSSYEQYF
>TRBD1|TRBJ1-5|TRBV7-2|-
TGTGCCAGCAGCTTAGGACAGGGGCGTTGGCAGCCCCAGCATTTT
CASSLGQGRWQPQHF
>TRBD2|TRBJ2-7|TRBV3-1/TRBV3-2|once
TGTGCCAGCAGCCAAGCTAGCGGGAGGATCTCCTACGAGCAGTACTTC
CASSQASGRISYEQYF
>TRBD1|TRBJ2-2|TRBV30|-
TGTGCCTGGAGTAACAGGGGGCTGAGCACCGGGGAGCTGTTTTTT
CAWSNRGLSTGELFF
>TRBD1|TRBJ2-7|TRBV18|many
TGTGCCAGCTCACCCAGGGGGCGATCCTACGAGCAGTACTTC
CASSPRGRSYEQYF
>-|TRBJ2-4|TRBV7-2|-
TGTGCCAGCAGCTCGAGCACAGGGTTTTCCAAAAACATTCAGTACTTC
CASSSSTGFSKNIQYF
>-|TRBJ2-5|TRBV28|once
TGTGCCAGCAGACAGCAAGAGACCCAGTACTTC
CASRQQETQYF
>TRBD1|TRBJ2-1|TRBV14|-
TGTGCCAGCAGCCAACCTAGGACAGGCCATTACAATGAGCAGTTCTTC
CASSQPRTGHYNEQFF
>-|TRBJ2-3|TRBV7-9|few
TGTGCCACCAGCTTTAGGCGGGATACGCAGTATTTT
CATSFRRDTQYF
>TRBD1|TRBJ1-5|TRBV27|-
TGTGCCAGCAGTTCGACAGGGGGTAGCAATCAGCCCCAGCATTTT
CASSSTGGSNQPQHF
>-|TRBJ1-4|TRBV6-1|-
TGTGCCAGCAGTGAAACGTACAGGACCACAACTAATGAAAAACTGTTTTTT
CASSETYRTTTNEKLFF
>-|TRBJ2-5|TRBV14|once
TGTGCCAGCAGCCCGGGGTCTAGTTGGGAGACCCAGTACTTC
CASSPGSSWETQYF
>-|TRBJ1-1|TRBV3-1/TRBV3-2|-
TGTGCCAGCGGGGAGAGGGTCACTGAAGCTTTCTTT
CASGERVTEAFF
>-|TRBJ1-5|TRBV18|-
TGTGCCAGCTCACCAGGGACCGGGGGGTACAATCAGCCCCAGCATTTT
CASSPGTGGYNQPQHF
>-|TRBJ1-3|TRBV11-2|-
TGTGCCAGCAGCTTAGAGGGTTCAGGGAAAGCTGGAAACACCATATATTTT
CASSLEGSGKAGNTIYF
>-|TRBJ2-5|TRBV5-1|-
TGCGCCAGCAGCCCAGACCAAGAGACCCAGTACTTC
CASSPDQETQYF
>-|TRBJ1-2|TRBV28|-
TGTGCCAGCAGACCCCCGGGACAAAGCTATGGCTACACCTTC
CASRPPGQSYGYTF
>TRBD1|TRBJ2-3|TRBV3-1/TRBV3-2|-
TGTGCCAGCAGCCAAGCTGTTTCAGGGGGAGAATCGCAGTATTTT
CASSQAVSGGESQYF
>-|TRBJ2-5|TRBV6-5|-
TGTGCCAGCCACCCCCCGGTGGAGACCCAGTACTTC
CASHPPVETQYF
>-|TRBJ1-1|TRBV28|-
TGTGCCAGCAGTTCGGACAGCTTGAACACTGAAGCTTTCTTT
CASSSDSLNTEAFF
>TRBD2|TRBJ2-5|TRBV29-1|-
TGCAGCGTTGATACGGGAGGGCCGGGGGAGACCCAGTACTTC
CSVDTGGPGETQYF
>-|TRBJ1-4|TRBV5-6|-
TGTGCCAGCAGCTGGGCGGGAGGGTCTCCTAATGAAAAACTGTTTTTT
CASSWAGGSPNEKLFF
>-|TRBJ1-5|TRBV3-1/TRBV3-2|-
TGTGCCAGCAGCCAAGTCGGAGGGGATGGCAATCAGCCCCAGCATTTT
CASSQVGGDGNQPQHF
>-|TRBJ2-3|TRBV5-4|-
TGTGCCAGCAGCCCCCAGGGGACCCAGCGAACGCAGTATTTT
CASSPQGTQRTQYF
>-|TRBJ2-7|TRBV11-2|once
TGTGCCAGCAGCTCCAACAGGGAATACGAGCAGTACTTC
CASSSNREYEQYF
>TRBD2|TRBJ2-3|TRBV2|-
TGTGCCAGCAGAGGACTAGCGGGGGGAAGAGTAGATACGCAGTATTTT
CASRGLAGGRVDTQYF